This T cell receptor beta chain was profiled in a study of cytomegalovirus exposure and HLA in healthy donors. At the level of the study: 81% of a few hundred genotyped donors fell in the Caucasian-associated ancestry cluster.

The study's findings and limits: Per a prior analysis, the majority of TCR beta V segments were productive roughly 87% or roughly 30% of the time.

This CDR3 has 17 amino acids. The V and J ends lost 1 base and 1 base respectively, with 15 bases between them. From germline, CDR1 is SGHDT and CDR2 YYEEEE. Turning to this clone: Its antigen is unknown.

The PCR had 60 Vbeta and 13 Jbeta primers. TCRdb's copy holds only in-frame clones and misses some; the assay was immunoSEQ multiplex PCR. Its clone listing holds roughly 62,000 clones. V usage is TRBV5-6 and J usage is TRBJ2-1; D is possibly TRBD2 (6 bases). The TCR was taken from a male donor in good health and CMV-seronegative. The source material was PBMCs. CDR3 sequence: CASSLLSSGSSYNEQFF. CDR3 bases: TGTGCCAGCAGCTTGTTAAGTTCCGGGAGTTCCTACAATGAGCAGTTCTTC. Full variable domain (outside the CDR3, taken from reference TRBV5-6 and TRBJ2-1): DAGVTQSPTHLIKTRGQQVTLRCSPKSGHDTVSWYQQALGQGPQFIFQYYEEEERQRGNFPDRFSGHQFPNYSSELNVNALLLGDSALYLCASSLLSSGSSYNEQFFGPGTRLTVL.